The source of this T cell receptor beta chain is a study of prognosis after radiotherapy for stage I lung cancer. Study-wide results and limits: Unique TCR clone counts were lower following stereotactic body radiation therapy (median roughly 9,300 versus 7,200).

This clonotype was counted ten times or more. Its matching antigen is unknown. From genomic DNA, TCR beta CDR3 was amplified by two-round multiplex PCR. TRBV and TRBJ genes each had their own specific primers in first-round PCR. In TCRdb, the multiplex PCR reads were re-called with MiXCR into one record per CDR3 protein. The data contain 30,000 or so distinct CDR3 sequences, about 33% of them singletons. The blood draw at each of two time points yielded six milliliters of peripheral blood. This sequence was found in a donor of 50 years or more with non-small cell lung cancer. Here the sequenced sample was PBMCs, taken before or after stereotactic body radiation therapy (not recorded which).

The CDR3 nucleotides are TGTGCCTGGAGTGTACAGCACACCGGGGAGCTGTTTTTT. Translating gives CAWSVQHTGELFF. The chain recombines TRBV30 with TRBJ2-2; no reliable D call. The CDR3 has 13 amino acids. The V end lost 0 bases, the J end lost 3 bases, and 5 bases lay between the germline ends. From germline, CDR1 is GTSNPN and CDR2 SVGIG (reference sequence).